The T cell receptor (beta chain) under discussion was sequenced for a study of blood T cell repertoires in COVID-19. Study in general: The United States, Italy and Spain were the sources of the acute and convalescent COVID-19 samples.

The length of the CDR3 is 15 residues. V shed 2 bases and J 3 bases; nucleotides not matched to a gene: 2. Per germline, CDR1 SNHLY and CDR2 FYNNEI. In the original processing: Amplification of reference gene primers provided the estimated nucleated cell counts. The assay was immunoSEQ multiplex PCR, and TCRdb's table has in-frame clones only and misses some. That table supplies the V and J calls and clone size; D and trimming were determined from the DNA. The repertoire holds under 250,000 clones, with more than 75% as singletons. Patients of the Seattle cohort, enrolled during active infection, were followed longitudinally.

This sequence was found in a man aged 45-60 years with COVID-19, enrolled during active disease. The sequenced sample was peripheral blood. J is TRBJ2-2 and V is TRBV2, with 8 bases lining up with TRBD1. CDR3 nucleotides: TGTGCCAGCAGTGAAAACAGGGGGTACACCGGGGAGCTGTTTTTT. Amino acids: CASSENRGYTGELFF.